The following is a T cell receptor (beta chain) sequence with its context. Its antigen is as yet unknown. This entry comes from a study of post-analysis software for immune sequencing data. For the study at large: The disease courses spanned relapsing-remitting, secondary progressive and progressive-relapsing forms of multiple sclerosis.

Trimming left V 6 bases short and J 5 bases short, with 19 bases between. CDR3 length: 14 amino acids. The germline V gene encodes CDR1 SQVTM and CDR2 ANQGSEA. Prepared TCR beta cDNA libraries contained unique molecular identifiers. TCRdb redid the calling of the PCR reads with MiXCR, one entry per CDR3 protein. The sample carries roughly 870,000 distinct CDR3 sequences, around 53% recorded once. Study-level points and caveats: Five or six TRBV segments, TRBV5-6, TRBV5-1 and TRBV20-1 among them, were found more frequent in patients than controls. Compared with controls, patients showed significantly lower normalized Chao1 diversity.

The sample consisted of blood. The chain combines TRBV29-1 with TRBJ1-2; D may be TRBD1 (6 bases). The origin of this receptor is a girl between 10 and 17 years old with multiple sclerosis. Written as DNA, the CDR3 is TGCAGCGTGTTGGGGGCCGAAGAATCTTATGGCTACACCTTC. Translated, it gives CSVLGAEESYGYTF.